A selection of T cell receptor beta chains follows, all from one sample in a study of sequential checkpoint blockade in melanoma. Using immunoSEQ multiplex PCR, the repertoire was profiled, and TCRdb retains in-frame clones only, with some absent. The data contain tens of thousands of clones, about four fifths of them singletons. This sample comprised CD8+ T cells sorted from blood (inferred from file names), obtained from a patient given nivolumab and ipilimumab in sequence. The receptors were gathered from a human donor with melanoma. The CDR3 runs from the conserved cysteine through the conserved F or W. The order of the fields is D gene, V gene, J gene, clone size, CDR3 DNA, CDR3 protein. D genes are given only for firm matches. Only part of the rows carry a size: once, few, many, or a class if the clone is expanded.

NA	TRBV11-2	TRBJ2-7	NA	TGTGCCAGCAGCTCGTCGACCGAGTTCAAGAGGGAGCAGTACTTC	CASSSSTEFKREQYF
NA	TRBV4-3	TRBJ1-1	NA	TGCGCCAGCAGCCAAGAGGTAGGCGCGAGGGAAGCTTTCTTT	CASSQEVGAREAFF
NA	TRBV10-1	TRBJ2-7	NA	TGCGCCAGCAGTGCAGGAGACGGGGGATCCCCCTACGAGCAGTACTTC	CASSAGDGGSPYEQYF
NA	TRBV11-2	TRBJ2-7	few	TGCGCCAGCAGCCAAGAACGGCATAGGAGCTCCTACGAGCAGTACTTC	CASSQERHRSSYEQYF
TRBD1	TRBV6-1	TRBJ2-7	NA	TGTGCCAGCAGTGGGCCGGGACAGATATCTGGTTCCTACGAGCAGTACTTC	CASSGPGQISGSYEQYF
NA	TRBV5-3	TRBJ1-5	NA	TGTGCTGTTCGTTCGCCCCAGCATTTT	CAVRSPQHF
TRBD2	TRBV6-1	TRBJ2-7	NA	TGTGCCAGCAGGACGGGACTAGCGGACGGGTACGAGCAGTACTTC	CASRTGLADGYEQYF
NA	TRBV6-1	TRBJ1-2	NA	TGTGCCAGCAGTGAAGCTGCCCCTCATATACGCCAGGATGGCTACACCTTC	CASSEAAPHIRQDGYTF
NA	TRBV11-2	TRBJ2-7	NA	TGTGCCAGCAGCTTAAACAGTTACGAGCAGTACTTC	CASSLNSYEQYF
TRBD1	TRBV5-1	TRBJ1-2	NA	TGCGCCAGCAGCTTTCGGGGACAGGTTGTCCCTTATGGCTACACCTTC	CASSFRGQVVPYGYTF
NA	TRBV21-1	TRBJ2-7	few	TGTGCCAGCAGCACCGGACTAGCGTGCAGCGAGCAGTACTTC	CASSTGLACSEQYF
TRBD1	TRBV6-1	TRBJ2-7	NA	TGTGCCAGCAGTCCCCTTGGACAGGGTAGGGGCGAGCAGTACTTC	CASSPLGQGRGEQYF
NA	TRBV9	TRBJ2-7	NA	TGTGCCAGCAGCCCACGTGGGGCTAGCTCCTACGAGCAGTACTTC	CASSPRGASSYEQYF